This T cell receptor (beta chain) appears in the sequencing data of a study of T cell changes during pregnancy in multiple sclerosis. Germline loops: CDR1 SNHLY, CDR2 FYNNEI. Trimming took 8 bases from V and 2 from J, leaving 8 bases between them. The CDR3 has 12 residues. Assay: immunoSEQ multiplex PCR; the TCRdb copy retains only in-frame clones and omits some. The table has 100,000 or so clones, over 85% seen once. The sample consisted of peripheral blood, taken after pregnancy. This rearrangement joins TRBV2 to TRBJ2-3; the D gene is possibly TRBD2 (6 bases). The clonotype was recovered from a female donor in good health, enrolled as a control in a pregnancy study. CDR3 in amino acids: CASSSVTDTQYF. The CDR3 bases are TGTGCCAGCTCTAGCGTCACAGATACGCAGTATTTT.